This passage covers 28 T cell receptor beta chains from one sample sequenced in a study of T-cell reconstitution after alpha-beta-depleted transplantation in children. Unique molecular identifiers were incorporated into the prepared TCRbeta library. TCRdb called the PCR reads again in MiXCR, with one record for every CDR3 protein. The sample holds 200,000 to 300,000 distinct CDR3 sequences, 12% seen once. The sample in question was PBMCs from the stem cell graft donor, obtained from the stem cell graft. Source of these receptors: a human donor who donated a stem cell graft to a child with acute lymphoblastic leukemia.

The chain has TRBV19 and TRBJ1-5, with D unclear. V was shortened by 3 bases and J by 2 bases, with 8 bases between the two germline ends. Germline loops: CDR1 LNHDA, CDR2 SQIVND (reference sequence). The CDR3 totals 14 residues. DNA for the CDR3: TGTGCCAGTAGTATTCCCCAGGGCAATCAGCCCCAGCATTTT. This codes for CASSIPQGNQPQHF.

This clonotype was detected ten times or more. The chain uses TRBV12-3 or TRBV12-4 and TRBJ2-3, with D possibly being TRBD2 (6 bases). The CDR3 is 14 residues long. The ends were cut back, 3 bases at V and 6 bases at J, with 13 bases in the middle. CDR3 protein: CASSLGDWRDTQYF. In DNA form, the CDR3 reads TGTGCCAGCAGTTTGGGGGACTGGAGGGATACGCAGTATTTT.

This clonotype has a count of ten or more. The chain employs TRBV11-2 and TRBJ2-1, with 10 bases matching TRBD1. The CDR3 consists of 14 residues. CDR1 SGHAT and CDR2 FQNNGV come from the germline V gene. Trimming cost V 1 base and J 8 bases; bases outside gene matches: 2. CDR3 residues: CASSLAGQGYEQFF. As DNA, the CDR3 is TGTGCCAGCAGCTTAGCGGGACAGGGGTATGAGCAGTTCTTC.

This clonotype was observed many times. V usage is TRBV9 and J usage is TRBJ2-2; 14 positions agree with TRBD2. The V gene's germline CDR1 is SGDLS and CDR2 YYNGEE. This CDR3 is 23 amino acids long. With V trimmed by 0 bases and J by 0 bases, 16 bases remained unmatched. The CDR3 protein is CASSVGPGRLAGGPRTNTGELFF. The CDR3 coding sequence is TGTGCCAGCAGCGTAGGCCCCGGGAGACTAGCGGGGGGGCCTAGAACGAACACCGGGGAGCTGTTTTTT.

This clonotype was detected ten times or more. In nucleotides, the CDR3 is TGCAGTGCTAGCGATGTTAGCCCTCAGCCCCAGCATTTT. The encoded protein is CSASDVSPQPQHF. This rearrangement joins TRBV20-1 to TRBJ1-5; unclear D gene. Trimming cost V 3 bases and J 6 bases, with 12 bases left between them. This CDR3 region has 13 residues. Looked up from germline, CDR1 is DFQATT and CDR2 is SNEGSKA (reference sequence).

This clonotype was picked up many times. V is TRBV20-1 and J is TRBJ2-2; TRBD1 matches 7 bases. V was clipped by 8 bases and J by 3 bases; unmatched bases: 9. Germline assignment: CDR1 DFQATT and CDR2 SNEGSKA (reference sequence). The CDR3 has 14 amino acids. CDR3 sequence reads: CSTKGAQDTGELFF. CDR3 bases: TGCAGTACCAAGGGGGCGCAGGACACCGGGGAGCTGTTTTTT.

Note on this clonotype: Given a much more abundant clone one base away, this may be a read error. The rearrangement uses TRBV6-6 and TRBJ1-1; D ambiguous. The CDR3 is 10 amino acids. V lost 6 bases and J lost 7, with 6 bases in between. From germline, CDR1 is MNHNY and CDR2 SVGAGI (reference sequence). The CDR3 region is CASRHIEAFF. In nucleotides, the CDR3 is TGTGCCAGCAGACATATTGAAGCTTTCTTT.

This clonotype was counted ten times or more. The chain joins TRBV11-2 to TRBJ2-1; 10 bases fit TRBD2. The ends lost 5 bases at V and 8 bases at J; junction bases unmatched: 18. Germline V gene data show CDR1 as SGHAT and CDR2 as FQNNGV. This CDR3 spans 18 amino acids. The CDR3 DNA reads TGTGCCAGCAGCCTAAAGGCCCGACTAGCGGGTACATCCGATGAGCAGTTCTTC. Encoded protein: CASSLKARLAGTSDEQFF. The full variable domain, its missing parts supplied by reference TRBV11-2 and TRBJ2-1, is EAGVAQSPRYKIIEKRQSVAFWCNPISGHATLYWYQQILGQGPKLLIQFQNNGVVDDSQLPKDRFSAERLKGVDSTLKIQPAKLEDSAVYLCASSLKARLAGTSDEQFFGPGTRLTVL.

This clonotype was picked up a small number of times. This chain links TRBV4-3 with TRBJ2-7; D possibly corresponds to TRBD1 (6 bases). The CDR3 has 16 amino acids. Germline V CDR1 and CDR2: LGHNA, YSLEER. V was trimmed by 1 base and J by 6 bases, leaving 19 bases between them. CDR3 residues: CASSQAYAGDTAEQYF. The CDR3 nucleotides are TGCGCCAGCAGCCAAGCTTATGCAGGGGATACGGCCGAGCAGTACTTC.

The rearrangement joins TRBV10-2 to TRBJ2-7; 9 bases match TRBD2. Germline trimming cut 5 bases from V and 2 bases from J; bases unmatched to any gene: 4. Germline assignment: CDR1 WSHSY and CDR2 SAAADI. This CDR3 is 14 amino acids long. In DNA form, the CDR3 reads TGCGCCAGCAGTTCGCTAGCGGGGACCTACGAGCAGTACTTC. This codes for CASSSLAGTYEQYF.

This clonotype was recorded many times. This rearrangement joins TRBV6-2 or TRBV6-3 to TRBJ1-5, with a weak D call TRBD1 (6 bases). Germline CDR1 and CDR2: MNHEY and SVGEGT. The CDR3 consists of 13 residues. Trimming stripped 5 bases from V and 7 bases from J, with 12 bases between. CDR3 nucleotide sequence: TGTGCCAGCAGTCCTACAGGGCACCAGCCCCAGCATTTT. Translated: CASSPTGHQPQHF.

The V gene is TRBV4-3, the J gene TRBJ2-1, with D maybe TRBD1 (6 bases). Trimming removed 1 base at V and 0 bases at J, with 10 bases between. Germline CDR1 reads LGHNA; CDR2 reads YSLEER. There are 16 residues in the CDR3. The DNA of the CDR3 is TGCGCCAGCAGCCAAGGGGGACACAGCTCCTACAATGAGCAGTTCTTC. Its protein product is CASSQGGHSSYNEQFF.

The chain carries TRBV12-3 or TRBV12-4 and TRBJ1-4, with D uncertain. The germline V and J ends were trimmed by 2 bases and 6 bases, with 16 bases remaining between them. CDR3 length equals 16 residues. This chain's CDR3 is CASSLSLSWADEKLFF. In DNA form, the CDR3 reads TGTGCCAGCAGTTTAAGTTTGTCTTGGGCCGATGAAAAACTGTTTTTT.

This clonotype was counted ten times or more. The chain joins TRBV29-1 to TRBJ2-2; no clear D gene. The CDR3 is 13 residues long. The V gene's germline CDR1 is SQVTM and CDR2 ANQGSEA. The germline V and J ends were trimmed by 6 bases and 5 bases, with 13 bases remaining between them. The CDR3 region has the DNA TGCAGCGTGTCCGGGCCCAGTACCGGGGAGCTGTTTTTT. The encoded protein is CSVSGPSTGELFF.

In its sample, this clonotype was seen many times. The gene calls are TRBV27 and TRBJ1-2; no reliable D call. Germline V gene lookup returns CDR1 MNHEY and CDR2 SMNVEV (reference sequence). V lost 3 bases, J lost 6 bases, and 14 bases lay in between. This CDR3 comprises 14 residues. The CDR3 is CASSFIPRTDGYTF. The CDR3 DNA reads TGTGCCAGCAGTTTCATTCCTAGGACGGATGGCTACACCTTC.

This clonotype was counted at least ten times. The gene calls are TRBV5-1 and TRBJ1-6; a possible D gene is TRBD1 (5 bases). Germline assignment: CDR1 SGHRS and CDR2 YFSETQ. The CDR3 is made up of 16 amino acids. The ends were cut back, 0 bases at V and 2 bases at J, with 9 bases in the middle. CDR3 amino acids: CASSLVGTTYNSPLHF. Here the CDR3 DNA reads TGCGCCAGCAGCTTGGTCGGGACGACCTATAATTCACCCCTCCACTTT.

The sample holds many counts of this clonotype. V gene TRBV5-1 combines with J gene TRBJ2-7; TRBD2 agrees at 9 bases. CDR3 length: 16 amino acids. The V segment lost 2 bases and the J segment 3 bases; nucleotides outside the gene matches: 9. Germline values: CDR1 SGHRS, CDR2 YFSETQ. The CDR3 spells CASSFPEREAGYEQYF. CDR3 DNA: TGCGCCAGCAGCTTCCCTGAGCGGGAGGCCGGCTACGAGCAGTACTTC.

This clonotype was seen many times. The rearrangement joins TRBV28 to TRBJ1-2; D is unresolved. Germline-derived CDR1 and CDR2 are MDHEN and SYDVKM. Trimming removed 7 bases at V and 3 bases at J, with 18 bases between. The CDR3 totals 15 residues. CDR3 nucleotide sequence: TGTGCCAGCACCTTAAGCGAGACCCCGGACTATGGCTACACCTTC. Encoded protein: CASTLSETPDYGYTF.

This clonotype was seen repeatedly, ten times or more. The V and J genes are TRBV4-2 and TRBJ2-2, with unresolved D. V lost 4 bases, J lost 9 bases, and 18 bases lay in between. CDR1 and CDR2 (germline): LGHNA, YNFKEQ. This CDR3 has 15 amino acids. CDR3 sequence reads: CASSLHRREVRELFF. The CDR3 DNA reads TGTGCCAGCAGCCTACACAGACGAGAGGTCCGGGAGCTGTTTTTT.

This clonotype was detected ten times or more. This sequence joins TRBV29-1 and TRBJ1-1; D ambiguous. V shed 2 bases and J shed 0 bases, with 7 bases lying between them. CDR3 length equals 13 residues. Germline V lookup: CDR1 SQVTM, CDR2 ANQGSEA. CDR3 sequence: CSVEQEMNTEAFF. In nucleotides, the CDR3 is TGCAGCGTTGAACAGGAAATGAACACTGAAGCTTTCTTT. The whole variable domain, filled in from reference TRBV29-1 and TRBJ1-1, reads SAVISQKPSRDICQRGTSLTIQCQVDSQVTMMFWYRQQPGQSLTLIATANQGSEATYESGFVIDKFPISRPNLTFSTLTVSNMSPEDSSIYLCSVEQEMNTEAFFGQGTRLTVV.

As regards this clonotype: A much larger clone differs by one base, so this may be a read error. V and J are TRBV29-1 and TRBJ2-3; D is undetermined. Trimming removed 3 bases at V and 10 bases at J, with 17 bases between. This CDR3 has 13 residues. Germline assignment: CDR1 SQVTM and CDR2 ANQGSEA. The DNA for the CDR3 is TGCAGCGTTGACGCCAGCCCCTCGGATCCGCAGTATTTT. This codes for CSVDASPSDPQYF.

There are a few counts of this clonotype. The chain has TRBV18 and TRBJ2-3; D possibly corresponds to TRBD2 (6 bases). CDR3 size: 12 residues. Trimming removed 5 bases from V and 3 bases from J, with 6 bases in between. From germline, CDR1 is KGHSH and CDR2 LQKENI. CDR3 sequence: CASSAGTDTQYF. In DNA, the CDR3 is TGTGCCAGCTCAGCGGGAACAGATACGCAGTATTTT.

This clonotype has a count of ten or more. The V and J genes are TRBV27 and TRBJ1-1, with D perhaps TRBD1 (6 bases). The CDR3 sequence is 13 residues long. V lost 6 bases, J lost 4 bases, and 12 bases lay in between. Germline values: CDR1 MNHEY, CDR2 SMNVEV (reference sequence). DNA for the CDR3: TGTGCCAGCAGGATCAGGGGAAGCACTGAAGCTTTCTTT. Translation: CASRIRGSTEAFF.

This clonotype was recorded at least ten times. J is TRBJ2-7 and V is TRBV29-1, with 7 bases aligning to TRBD1. The CDR3 extends over 14 amino acids. V dropped 5 bases and J dropped 0; count of bases not matched to a gene: 7. The germline CDR1 and CDR2 sequences are SQVTM and ANQGSEA. CDR3 nucleotide sequence: TGCAGCGTTAGGGGGCGGTCAAGCTCCTACGAGCAGTACTTC. Translated: CSVRGRSSSYEQYF.

This clonotype was counted ten times or more. The rearrangement joins TRBV20-1 to TRBJ2-7; D is unresolved. Trimming took 3 bases from V and 0 from J, leaving 9 bases between them. From germline, CDR1 is DFQATT and CDR2 SNEGSKA (reference sequence). The CDR3 is 13 residues long. CDR3 protein: CSASARASYEQYF. CDR3 sequence (DNA): TGCAGTGCTAGCGCCCGGGCCTCCTACGAGCAGTACTTC.

This clonotype was detected ten times or more. The rearrangement joins TRBV5-5 to TRBJ1-5; maybe TRBD1 (6 bases). The CDR3 is 15 residues long. The germline V gene encodes CDR1 SGHKS and CDR2 YYEKEE (reference sequence). Trimming shortened V by 3 bases and J by 3 bases, and 13 bases separated the two germline ends. The DNA for the CDR3 is TGTGCCAGCAGCTGGACGGACAGACACAATCAGCCCCAGCATTTT. Protein: CASSWTDRHNQPQHF. Full variable domain (remainder filled in from reference TRBV5-5 and TRBJ1-5): DAGVTQSPTHLIKTRGQQVTLRCSPISGHKSVSWYQQVLGQGPQFIFQYYEKEERGRGNFPDRFSARQFPNYSSELNVNALLLGDSALYLCASSWTDRHNQPQHFGDGTRLSIL.

At least ten counts were recorded for this clonotype. The chain carries TRBV29-1 and TRBJ1-5; possible D gene TRBD1, 5 bases. CDR3 length: 16 amino acids. Germline V gene sequence: CDR1 SQVTM, CDR2 ANQGSEA. The DNA for the CDR3 is TGCACCCGTCGGGGGTTTTCCCAATATAGCAATCAGCCCCAGCATTTT. It encodes CTRRGFSQYSNQPQHF.

V gene TRBV11-1 combines with J gene TRBJ2-1, with TRBD2 identical over 9 bases. The J segment lost 4 bases and the V segment lost 6 bases, leaving 25 bases of the junction unmatched. The CDR3 is 21 amino acids. Germline V gene sequence: CDR1 SGHAT, CDR2 FQDESV (reference sequence). Written as DNA, the CDR3 is TGTGCCAGCAGAGTGACGCCGACTAGCGGTTCCGTCCGTTTATCTTACAATGAGCAGTTCTTC. This codes for CASRVTPTSGSVRLSYNEQFF.